This TCR beta chain originates from a study of patients and donors after allogeneic stem cell transplantation. Germline loops: CDR1 SGHNT, CDR2 YYREEE (reference sequence). Trimming took off 2 bases at V and 1 base at J, with 10 bases between the two ends. The CDR3 has 14 amino acids. TCRdb used MiXCR to reprocess the RT-PCR reads, holding one entry per CDR3 protein. The sample includes about 74,000 distinct CDR3 sequences, around a quarter of them seen just once. The sample consisted of blood, either unsorted or a sorted T cell fraction (not recorded which). The chain uses TRBV5-4 and TRBJ2-7, with D unresolved. This TCR derives from a human donor who was either an allogeneic HSCT recipient or a stem cell or donor lymphocyte infusion donor (not recorded which). It is not recorded whose cells these are; they may come from a transplant donor. The CDR3 DNA is TGTGCCAGCAGCTTTTACCCCGAATCCTACGAGCAGTACTTC. As protein: CASSFYPESYEQYF.